This T cell receptor beta chain came from a study of human T cells and chemical hapten exposure. Study-level background: Slight volume differences across pooled libraries mainly accounted for varying per-sample TCR yields.

What the library attached to individual cDNA molecules were unique molecular identifiers. MiXCR, run by TCRdb on the RACE reads, gives a single entry per CDR3 protein. The repertoire holds 95,000 to 100,000 distinct CDR3 sequences, with roughly a tenth as singletons. Study-level points and caveats: The presence of alopecia in the donors means their immune response may differ from healthy people's. Once DPC sensitization occurred, TCRs above 1 in 1000 frequency showed no change.

Time point specified: pre-sensitization, week 0. Noted treatment: therapeutic diphenylcyclopropenone sensitization with weekly scalp DPC. This clonotype showed up many times. Its specificity is unknown. With V trimmed by 4 bases and J by 7 bases, 7 bases remained unmatched. Germline CDR1 and CDR2: SGHNT and YYREEE (reference sequence). This CDR3 comprises 15 residues. Here the sequenced sample was whole blood, taken in connection with sensitization to the hapten diphenylcyclopropenone (DPC). This chain links TRBV5-4 with TRBJ2-1; the match to TRBD1 covers 11 bases. This TCR came from a woman aged 55-75 years with alopecia areata. Some clones in this sample may be carry-over from other donors' samples. Here the CDR3 reads CASSRGQGAVNEQFF. The CDR3 nucleotides read TGTGCCAGCAGCCGCGGACAGGGGGCAGTAAATGAGCAGTTCTTC.